This passage covers 6 T cell receptor beta chains from one sample sequenced in a study of T cells after yellow fever vaccination. TCRdb reprocessed the 5' RACE reads via MiXCR and lists one record per CDR3 protein. The sample comprises some 300,000 distinct CDR3 sequences, approximately 10% of which are singletons, and 3% to 3.5% rests with the top ten. Sequencing was performed on CD4+ T cells sorted from PBMCs, taken 5 days after the yellow fever booster vaccination. These receptors all come from a man in his late teens or twenties who received the YFV17D yellow fever vaccine.

The CDR3 protein is CATRGSEPQPRTQYF. CDR3 sequence (DNA): TGTGCCACCCGGGGCAGTGAACCTCAACCAAGGACCCAGTACTTC. The rearrangement joins TRBV28 to TRBJ2-5; D might be TRBD1 or TRBD2, each matching 5 bases. The CDR3 runs to 15 residues. Germline V gene sequence: CDR1 MDHEN, CDR2 SYDVKM. V was trimmed by 10 bases and J by 7 bases, leaving 25 bases between them.

The chain couples TRBV24-1 to TRBJ2-3; 8 bases fit TRBD2. Germline V gene data show CDR1 as KGHDR and CDR2 as SFDVKD. The CDR3 is 14 residues long. The J segment lost 9 bases and the V segment lost 3 bases, leaving 7 bases of the junction unmatched. The CDR3 DNA reads TGTGCCACCAGTGATGCGCGGGGGGACCTCACGCAGTATTTT. This encodes CATSDARGDLTQYF.

In its sample, this clonotype was seen a few times. This chain links TRBV7-9 with TRBJ2-3; possibly TRBD1 for D (7 bases). This CDR3 is built from 15 residues. Germline lookup yields CDR1 SEHNR and CDR2 FQNEAQ (reference sequence). The V end was cut by 1 base, the J end by 4 bases, with 12 bases between. This CDR3 is CASSLGRGLPDTQYF. CDR3 DNA: TGTGCCAGCAGCTTAGGGAGGGGGCTTCCAGATACGCAGTATTTT.

The chain uses TRBV5-1 and TRBJ2-5; 7 bases fit TRBD1. J lost 5 bases, V lost 4 bases, and 14 bases had no gene match. CDR1 and CDR2 (germline): SGHRS, YFSETQ. The CDR3 length is 16 residues. CDR3 bases: TGCGCCAGCAGCCCTGGGGGCCAAACAGGGGTCGAGACCCAGTACTTC. It translates to CASSPGGQTGVETQYF.

This clonotype was recorded a few times. The rearrangement joins TRBV4-3 to TRBJ2-3, with D possibly TRBD1 on 7 matching bases. Trimming cost V 0 bases and J 8 bases, with 12 bases left between them. Germline V gene sequence: CDR1 LGHNA, CDR2 YSLEER. The CDR3 runs to 14 residues. The DNA of the CDR3 is TGCGCCAGCAGCCAAGACCCAGGGGGAGGTACGCAGTATTTT. This gives the protein CASSQDPGGGTQYF.

Many counts were recorded for this clonotype. The V and J genes are TRBV11-2 and TRBJ1-1; D remains unclear. CDR1 and CDR2 (germline): SGHAT, FQNNGV. V was shortened by 0 bases and J by 1 base, with 6 bases between the two germline ends. CDR3 length equals 14 residues. The CDR3 protein is CASSLEGKNTEAFF. The CDR3 DNA is TGTGCCAGCAGCTTAGAGGGTAAGAACACTGAAGCTTTCTTT.